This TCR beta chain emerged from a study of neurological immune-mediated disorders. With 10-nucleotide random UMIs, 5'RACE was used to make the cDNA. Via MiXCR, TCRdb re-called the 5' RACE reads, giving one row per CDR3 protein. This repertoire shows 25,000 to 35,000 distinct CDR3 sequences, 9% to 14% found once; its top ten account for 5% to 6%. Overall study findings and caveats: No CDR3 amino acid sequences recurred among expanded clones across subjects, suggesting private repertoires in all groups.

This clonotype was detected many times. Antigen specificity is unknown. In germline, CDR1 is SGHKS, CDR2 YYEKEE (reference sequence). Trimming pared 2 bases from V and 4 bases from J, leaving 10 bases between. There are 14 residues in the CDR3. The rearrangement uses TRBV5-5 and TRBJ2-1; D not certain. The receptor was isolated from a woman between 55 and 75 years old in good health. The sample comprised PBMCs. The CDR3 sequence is CASSLGLEYNEQFF. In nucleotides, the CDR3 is TGTGCCAGCAGCTTAGGCCTTGAATACAATGAGCAGTTCTTC.